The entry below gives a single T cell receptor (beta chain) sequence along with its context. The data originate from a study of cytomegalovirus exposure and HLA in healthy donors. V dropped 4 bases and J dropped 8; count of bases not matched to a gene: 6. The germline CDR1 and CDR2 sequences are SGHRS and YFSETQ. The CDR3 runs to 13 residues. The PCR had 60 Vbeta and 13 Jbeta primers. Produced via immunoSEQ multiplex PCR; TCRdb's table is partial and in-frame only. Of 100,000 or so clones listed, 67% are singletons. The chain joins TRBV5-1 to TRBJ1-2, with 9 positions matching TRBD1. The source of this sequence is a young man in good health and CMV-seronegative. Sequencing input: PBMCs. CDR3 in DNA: TGCGCCAGCAGCCTCGGACAGGGGATCGGCTACACCTTC. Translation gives CASSLGQGIGYTF.